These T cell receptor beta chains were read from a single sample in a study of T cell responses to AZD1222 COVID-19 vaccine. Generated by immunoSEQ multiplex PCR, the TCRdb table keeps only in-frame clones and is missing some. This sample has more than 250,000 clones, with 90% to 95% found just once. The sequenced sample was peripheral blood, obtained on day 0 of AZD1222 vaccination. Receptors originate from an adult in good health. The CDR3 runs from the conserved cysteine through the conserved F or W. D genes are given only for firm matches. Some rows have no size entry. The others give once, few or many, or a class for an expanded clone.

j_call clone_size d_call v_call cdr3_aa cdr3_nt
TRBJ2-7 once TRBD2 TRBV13 CASSSGLAGDEQYF TGTGCCAGCAGCTCGGGACTAGCGGGAGACGAGCAGTACTTC
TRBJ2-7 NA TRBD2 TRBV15 CATSGRTSGKYEQYF TGTGCCACCAGCGGAAGGACTAGCGGGAAGTACGAGCAGTACTTC
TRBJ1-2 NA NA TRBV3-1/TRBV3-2 CASSQGRGDYGYTF TGTGCCAGCAGCCAAGGGCGGGGAGACTATGGCTACACCTTC
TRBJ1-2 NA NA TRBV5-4 CASSLAMDNYGYTF TGTGCCAGCAGCTTGGCAATGGATAACTATGGCTACACCTTC
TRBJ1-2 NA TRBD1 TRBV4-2 CASSPGTADGYTF TGTGCCAGCAGTCCCGGGACAGCCGATGGCTACACCTTC
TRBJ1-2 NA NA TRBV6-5 CASSYSGGRNYGYTF TGTGCCAGCAGTTACTCAGGGGGGCGCAACTATGGCTACACCTTC
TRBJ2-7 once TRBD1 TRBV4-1 CASSQPGQGIEQYF TGCGCCAGCAGCCAACCGGGACAGGGTATCGAGCAGTACTTC
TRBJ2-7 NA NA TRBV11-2 CASSPTWGGHRHF TGTGCCAGCAGCCCAACATGGGGGGGACACCGTCACTTC
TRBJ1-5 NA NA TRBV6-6 CASTPDVNSNQPQHF TGTGCCAGCACCCCGGACGTAAATAGCAATCAGCCCCAGCATTTT
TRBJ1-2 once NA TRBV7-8 CASSFGEGGGYTF TGTGCCAGCAGCTTTGGGGAGGGCGGGGGCTACACCTTC
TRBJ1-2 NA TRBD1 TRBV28 CASSPTGGARGYTF TGTGCCAGCAGCCCGACAGGGGGGGCGCGAGGCTACACCTTC
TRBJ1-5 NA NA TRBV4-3 CASSQSRGGDQPQHF TGCGCCAGCAGCCAATCCCGGGGGGGGGATCAGCCCCAGCATTTT
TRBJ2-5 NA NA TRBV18 CASSPRQETQYF TGTGCCAGCTCACCAAGGCAAGAGACCCAGTACTTC
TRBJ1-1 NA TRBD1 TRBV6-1 CASSEGQGSEAFF TGTGCCAGCAGTGAAGGACAGGGTAGCGAAGCTTTCTTT
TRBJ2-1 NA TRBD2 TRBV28 CASSLLAGAYEQFF TGTGCCAGCAGTTTACTAGCGGGAGCCTATGAGCAGTTCTTC
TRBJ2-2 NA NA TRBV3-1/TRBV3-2 CASAQGRVGELFF TGTGCCAGCGCGCAGGGTAGGGTCGGGGAGCTGTTTTTT
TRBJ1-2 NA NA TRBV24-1 CATSDLRGYTF TGTGCCACCAGTGATTTGCGGGGGTACACCTTC
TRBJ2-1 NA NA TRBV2 CASRSDSGNEQFF TGTGCCAGCAGGTCCGACAGTGGAAATGAGCAGTTCTTC
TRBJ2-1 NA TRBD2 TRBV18 CASSPRLAGGYNEQFF TGTGCCAGCTCACCCCGACTAGCGGGGGGTTACAATGAGCAGTTCTTC
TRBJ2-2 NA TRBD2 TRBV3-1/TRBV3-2 CASSPNSGVRELFF TGTGCCAGCAGCCCAAATAGCGGGGTTAGGGAGCTGTTTTTT
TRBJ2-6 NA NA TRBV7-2 CASSLFSAFGANVLTF TGTGCCAGCAGCTTATTTTCGGCATTCGGGGCCAACGTCCTGACTTTC
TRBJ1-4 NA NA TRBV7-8 CASSLIPGVYEKLFF TGTGCCAGCAGCTTAATCCCAGGGGTCTACGAAAAACTGTTTTTT
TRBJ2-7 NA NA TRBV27 CASSFFPASTPYEQYF TGTGCCAGCAGTTTCTTCCCGGCCTCGACCCCCTACGAGCAGTACTTC
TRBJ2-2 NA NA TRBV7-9 CASSLAQTGAGELFF TGTGCCAGCAGCTTAGCGCAGACCGGGGCCGGGGAGCTGTTTTTT
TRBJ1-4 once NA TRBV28 CASSSGGINEKLFF TGTGCCAGCAGCTCTGGAGGGATTAATGAAAAACTGTTTTTT
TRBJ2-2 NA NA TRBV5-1 CASRGAGSTGELFF TGCGCCAGCAGAGGCGCCGGAAGCACCGGGGAGCTGTTTTTT
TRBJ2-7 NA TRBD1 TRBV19 CASSIVWDRRTNEQYF TGTGCCAGTAGTATAGTTTGGGACAGGAGAACGAACGAGCAGTACTTC
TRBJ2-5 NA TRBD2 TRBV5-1 CASSLGLEETQYF TGCGCCAGCAGCTTAGGACTAGAAGAGACCCAGTACTTC
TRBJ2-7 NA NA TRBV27 CASSLEGWGPYEQYF TGTGCCAGCAGTTTGGAGGGATGGGGGCCATACGAGCAGTACTTC
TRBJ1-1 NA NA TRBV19 CASTDLKMNTEAFF TGTGCCAGTACGGATCTGAAGATGAACACTGAAGCTTTCTTT
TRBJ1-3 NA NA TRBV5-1 CASSRTAGNTIYF TGCGCCAGCAGCCGGACAGCTGGAAACACCATATATTTT
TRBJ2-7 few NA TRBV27 CASSKQLLYEQYF TGTGCCAGCAGTAAACAGCTGCTCTACGAGCAGTACTTC
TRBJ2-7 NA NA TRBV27 CASSSVYREYEQYF TGTGCCAGCAGTTCTGTCTATCGAGAATACGAGCAGTACTTC
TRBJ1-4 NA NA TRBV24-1 CATSDATGPNEKLFF TGTGCCACCAGTGACGCTACAGGGCCAAATGAAAAACTGTTTTTT
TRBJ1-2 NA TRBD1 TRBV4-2 CASSQSPGQESYGYTF TGTGCCAGCAGCCAATCACCGGGACAGGAGTCCTATGGCTACACCTTC
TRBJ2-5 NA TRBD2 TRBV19 CASSIGTSVRETQYF TGTGCCAGTAGTATAGGGACTAGCGTTCGGGAGACCCAGTACTTC
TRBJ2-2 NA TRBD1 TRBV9 CASKGTGGSTGELFF TGTGCCAGCAAGGGGACAGGGGGAAGTACCGGGGAGCTGTTTTTT